These 12 T cell receptor beta chains came from one sample sequenced in a study of T cells in Graves' hyperthyroidism and ophthalmopathy. RNA transcripts yielded amplified TCR beta CDR3 regions. With the HTBI primer set, the TCR CDR3 went through a first round of RT-PCR. One entry per CDR3 protein, called by TCRdb with MiXCR from the multiplex PCR reads. Found here are 300,000 to 350,000 distinct CDR3 sequences, approximately 18% of them singletons; the top ten hold roughly a sixth. The specimen was blood. The receptors originated from a middle-aged woman with Graves' ophthalmopathy.

A single count supports this clonotype. The V and J genes are TRBV6-2 or TRBV6-3 and TRBJ1-5, with D possibly TRBD1 on 5 matching bases. The V gene's germline CDR1 is MNHEY and CDR2 SVGEGT. The CDR3 has 16 residues. Trimming removed 4 bases at V and 0 bases at J, with 13 bases between. CDR3 in amino acids: CASSSHRGDSNQPQHF. The DNA for the CDR3 is TGTGCCAGCAGTTCGCACCGGGGGGATAGCAATCAGCCCCAGCATTTT.

This clonotype was detected ten times or more. The chain is built from TRBV5-1 and TRBJ2-7, with D perhaps matching TRBD2 (5 bases). The CDR3 spans 14 residues. V shed 4 bases and J shed 5 bases, with 16 bases lying between them. Germline-derived CDR1 and CDR2 are SGHRS and YFSETQ. The CDR3 sequence: CASSLDPGSHEQYF. The DNA of the CDR3 is TGCGCCAGCAGCCTCGATCCGGGGTCCCACGAGCAGTACTTC.

In its sample, this clonotype was seen many times. As DNA, the CDR3 is TGTGCCAGCAGTTACGTGCCGGACAGGGGGCTCTACGAGCAGTACTTC. Its translation: CASSYVPDRGLYEQYF. The chain uses TRBV6-2 or TRBV6-3 and TRBJ2-7; TRBD1 matches 11 bases. The CDR3 is 16 residues long. Losses at the gene ends were 2 bases for V and 3 bases for J; bases not matched to a gene: 6. Germline V gives CDR1 MNHEY, CDR2 SVGEGT.

There are many counts of this clonotype. V is TRBV20-1 and J is TRBJ1-1; D might be TRBD1 (6 bases). The CDR3 is 12 residues long. With 6 bases removed from V and 4 bases from J, the gap between germline ends came to 12 bases. Germline CDR1 DFQATT, CDR2 SNEGSKA (reference sequence). CDR3 residues: CSAGQGPTEAFF. In nucleotides, the CDR3 is TGCAGTGCGGGACAAGGTCCCACTGAAGCTTTCTTT.

This clonotype occurred many times. The chain couples TRBV12-3 or TRBV12-4 to TRBJ1-1; D unclear. This CDR3 has 11 residues. V gave up 3 bases and J gave up 11 bases, with 10 bases separating them. CDR3 region: CASSFSTRAFF. Here the CDR3 DNA reads TGTGCCAGCAGTTTTTCCACCCGGGCTTTCTTT.

In this sample, this clonotype turned up a few times. The chain is built from TRBV6-1 and TRBJ1-2, with no clear D. V lost 1 base to trimming and J lost 5 bases, with 8 bases between them. CDR1 MNHNS and CDR2 SASEGT come from the germline V gene. The CDR3 runs to 13 residues. CDR3 region: CASSEVPGYGYTF. The CDR3, as DNA: TGTGCCAGCAGTGAAGTCCCGGGGTATGGCTACACCTTC.

The chain couples TRBV9 to TRBJ2-5; 8 nucleotides align to TRBD2. This CDR3 region has 16 residues. The V segment lost 0 bases and the J segment 2 bases; nucleotides outside the gene matches: 6. CDR1 is SGDLS, CDR2 YYNGEE, per germline. This CDR3 is CASSVGNSGVQETQYF. CDR3 coding DNA: TGTGCCAGCAGCGTAGGTAATAGCGGGGTTCAAGAGACCCAGTACTTC.

This clonotype was recorded a few times. V and J are TRBV12-3 or TRBV12-4 and TRBJ1-5, with D uncertain. V gave up 4 bases and J gave up 6 bases, with 7 bases separating them. CDR3 length equals 12 residues. The CDR3 DNA reads TGTGCCAGCAGTTGGCCGGGTCAGCCCCAGCATTTT. This gives the protein CASSWPGQPQHF.

This clonotype was seen at least ten times. Here the CDR3 reads CASSPGFEQYF. Written as DNA, the CDR3 is TGTGCCAGCAGTCCCGGTTTCGAGCAGTACTTC. V gene TRBV6-2 or TRBV6-3 combines with J gene TRBJ2-7; D is ambiguous. Germline V gene sequence: CDR1 MNHEY, CDR2 SVGEGT. This CDR3 has 11 residues. V lost 5 bases and J lost 6, with 8 bases in between.

V gene TRBV6-5 combines with J gene TRBJ1-1; D ambiguous. Germline loops: CDR1 MNHEY, CDR2 SVGAGI. The CDR3 runs to 12 residues. V was cut by 4 bases and J by 6 bases, with 9 bases left in between. The CDR3 protein is CASSSRSAEAFF. CDR3 in DNA: TGTGCCAGCAGTTCTCGGTCGGCTGAAGCTTTCTTT.

This clonotype was found many times. This chain joins TRBV28 and TRBJ2-7; D unresolved. The V end was cut by 6 bases, the J end by 6 bases, with 24 bases between. CDR3 length: 16 residues. CDR1 is MDHEN, CDR2 SYDVKM, per germline. CDR3 loop: CASSSPGSASLTEQYF. The CDR3 nucleotides are TGTGCCAGCAGCTCCCCCGGCAGCGCCTCCTTGACCGAGCAGTACTTC. Complete variable domain (other parts from reference TRBV28 and TRBJ2-7): DVKVTQSSRYLVKRTGEKVFLECVQDMDHENMFWYRQDPGLGLRLIYFSYDVKMKEKGDIPEGYSVSREKKERFSLILESASTNQTSMYLCASSSPGSASLTEQYFGPGTRLTVT.

This clonotype occurred many times. The rearrangement joins TRBV2 to TRBJ2-7, with D unclear. The CDR3 extends over 12 amino acids. Per the germline V gene, CDR1 is SNHLY and CDR2 is FYNNEI. V was pared by 7 bases and J by 7 bases, with 14 bases between. DNA of the CDR3: TGTGCCAGCAACCCCTTTGATCGGGAGCAGTACTTC. This encodes CASNPFDREQYF.